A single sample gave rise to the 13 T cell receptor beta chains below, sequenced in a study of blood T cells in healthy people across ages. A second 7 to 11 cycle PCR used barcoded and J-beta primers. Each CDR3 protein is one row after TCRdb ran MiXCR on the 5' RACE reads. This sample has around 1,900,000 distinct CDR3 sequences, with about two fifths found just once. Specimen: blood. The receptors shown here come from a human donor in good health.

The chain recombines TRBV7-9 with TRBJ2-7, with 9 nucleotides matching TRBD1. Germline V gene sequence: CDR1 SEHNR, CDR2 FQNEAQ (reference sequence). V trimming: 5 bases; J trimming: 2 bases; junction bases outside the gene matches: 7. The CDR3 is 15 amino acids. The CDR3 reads CASSARDRDPYEQYF. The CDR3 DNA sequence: TGTGCCAGCAGCGCCCGGGACAGGGATCCCTACGAGCAGTACTTC.

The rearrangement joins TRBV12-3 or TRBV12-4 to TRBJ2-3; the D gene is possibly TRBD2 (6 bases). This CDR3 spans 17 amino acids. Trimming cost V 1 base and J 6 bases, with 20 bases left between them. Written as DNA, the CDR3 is TGTGCCAGCAGTTTAGAGTCGCGGGGCCTAGGGATGGATACGCAGTATTTT. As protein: CASSLESRGLGMDTQYF.

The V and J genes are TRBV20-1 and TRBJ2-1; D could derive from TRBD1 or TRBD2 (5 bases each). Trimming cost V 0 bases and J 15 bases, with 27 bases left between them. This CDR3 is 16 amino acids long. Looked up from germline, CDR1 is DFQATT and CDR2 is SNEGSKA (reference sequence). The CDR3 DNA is TGCAGTGCTAGAGATGGAGATAGGGGTGACTACAATGAACGGTTCTTC. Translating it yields CSARDGDRGDYNERFF.

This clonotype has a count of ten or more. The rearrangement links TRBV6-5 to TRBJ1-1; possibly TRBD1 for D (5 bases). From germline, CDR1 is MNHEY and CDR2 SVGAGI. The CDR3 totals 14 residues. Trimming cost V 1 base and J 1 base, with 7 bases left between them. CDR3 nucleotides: TGTGCCAGCAGTTACTTTAGGGGGAACACTGAAGCTTTCTTT. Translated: CASSYFRGNTEAFF.

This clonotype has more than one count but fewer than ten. CDR3 in DNA: TGTGCCAGCTATAACACCGACGAGGGAACACCTGAAGCTTTCTTT. It translates to CASYNTDEGTPEAFF. V and J are TRBV6-5 and TRBJ1-1, with unresolved D. V was pared by 8 bases and J by 6 bases, with 22 bases between. From germline, CDR1 is MNHEY and CDR2 SVGAGI. The CDR3 spans 15 residues.

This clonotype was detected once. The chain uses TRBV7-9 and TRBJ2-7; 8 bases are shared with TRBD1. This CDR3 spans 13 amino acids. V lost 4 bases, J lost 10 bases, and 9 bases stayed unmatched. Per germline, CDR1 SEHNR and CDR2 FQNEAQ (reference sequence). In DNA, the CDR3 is TGTGCCAGCAGCTCAGGGGGCGGAGAGGCCCAGTACTTC. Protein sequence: CASSSGGGEAQYF.

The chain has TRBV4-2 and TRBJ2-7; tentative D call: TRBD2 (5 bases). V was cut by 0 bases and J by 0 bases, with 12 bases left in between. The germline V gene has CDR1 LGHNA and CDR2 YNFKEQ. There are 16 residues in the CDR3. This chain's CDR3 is CASSQDRGEVSYEQYF. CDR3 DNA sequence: TGTGCCAGCAGCCAAGACCGGGGAGAGGTCTCCTACGAGCAGTACTTC.

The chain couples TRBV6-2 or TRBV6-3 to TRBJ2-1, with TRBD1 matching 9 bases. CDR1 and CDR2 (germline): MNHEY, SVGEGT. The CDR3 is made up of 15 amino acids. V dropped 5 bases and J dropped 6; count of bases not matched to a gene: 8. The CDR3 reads CASSRGTGRINEQFF. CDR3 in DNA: TGTGCCAGCAGTAGGGGGACAGGGAGGATCAATGAGCAGTTCTTC.

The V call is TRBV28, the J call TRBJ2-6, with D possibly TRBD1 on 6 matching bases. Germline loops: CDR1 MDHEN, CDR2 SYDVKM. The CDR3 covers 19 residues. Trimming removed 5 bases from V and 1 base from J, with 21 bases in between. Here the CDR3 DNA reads TGTGCCAGCAGTACCCAACTCAACCGTGGACAGTCTGGGGCCAACGTCCTGACTTTC. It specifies CASSTQLNRGQSGANVLTF.

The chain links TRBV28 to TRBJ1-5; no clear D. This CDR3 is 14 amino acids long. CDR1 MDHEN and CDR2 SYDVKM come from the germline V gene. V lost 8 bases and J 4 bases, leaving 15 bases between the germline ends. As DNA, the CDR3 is TGTGCCAGCGAATCAGGAGTTCTAAATCAGCCCCAGCATTTT. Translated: CASESGVLNQPQHF.

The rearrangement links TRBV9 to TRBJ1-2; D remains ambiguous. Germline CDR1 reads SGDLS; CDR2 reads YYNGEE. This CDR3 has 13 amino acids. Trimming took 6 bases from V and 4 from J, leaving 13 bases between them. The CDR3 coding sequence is TGTGCCAGCAAGGCCAGCGAAGGCTATGGCTACACCTTC. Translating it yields CASKASEGYGYTF.

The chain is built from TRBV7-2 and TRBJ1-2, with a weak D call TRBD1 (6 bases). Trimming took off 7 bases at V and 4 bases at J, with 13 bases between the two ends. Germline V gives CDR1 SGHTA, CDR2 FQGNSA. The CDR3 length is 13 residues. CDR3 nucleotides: TGTGCCAGCACCCTGACAGGTTCCTATGGCTACACCTTC. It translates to CASTLTGSYGYTF.

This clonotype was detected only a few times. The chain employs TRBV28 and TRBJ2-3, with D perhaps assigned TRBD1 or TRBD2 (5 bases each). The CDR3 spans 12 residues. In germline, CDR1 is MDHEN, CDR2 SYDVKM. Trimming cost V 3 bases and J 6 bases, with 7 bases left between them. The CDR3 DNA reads TGTGCCAGCAGTTTGAGGGACGATACGCAGTATTTT. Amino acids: CASSLRDDTQYF.